The 19 T cell receptor beta chains in this list originate from one sample, sequenced in a study of Graves' ophthalmopathy and Graves' hyperthyroidism. RNA transcripts served as template for amplifying TCR beta CDR3 sequences. After a first-round RT-PCR with HTBI primers, a second-round multiplex PCR was run. One entry per CDR3 protein, called by TCRdb with MiXCR from the multiplex PCR reads. The table records about 160,000 distinct CDR3 sequences, approximately 40% of them present only once. Sequenced input: peripheral blood. These receptors all stem from a man in his thirties or forties with Graves' ophthalmopathy.

This clonotype was recorded once. This chain uses TRBV12-3 or TRBV12-4 with TRBJ1-2; D ambiguous. The CDR3 runs to 13 residues. V lost 5 bases to trimming and J lost 4 bases, with 11 bases between them. Written as DNA, the CDR3 is TGTGCCAGCAGTGCGGCGTGGGGCTATGGCTACACCTTC. The encoded protein is CASSAAWGYGYTF.

The chain uses TRBV6-1 and TRBJ2-7; TRBD1 might be the D (6 bases). Germline values: CDR1 MNHNS, CDR2 SASEGT. The CDR3 runs 14 residues. Between the trimmed V and J ends, which lost 6 bases and 5 bases, there was a span of 17 bases. The CDR3 DNA reads as TGTGCCAGCAGACCCGTGGTGGGGGCCGACGAGCAGTACTTC. Protein product: CASRPVVGADEQYF.

This clonotype was detected ten times or more. Likely a read error: the CDR3 ends without its conserved phenylalanine or tryptophan. V is TRBV12-3 or TRBV12-4 and J is TRBJ1-2; 8 nucleotides line up with TRBD1. Unmatched junction bases numbered 11, after V lost 6 bases and J lost 2 bases. This CDR3 has 16 amino acids. The CDR3 bases are TGTGCCAGCAGCCTTCGGGGGGCAGGGGGCAACTATGGCTACACCCTC. It codes for CASSLRGAGGNYGYTL.

Many counts were recorded for this clonotype. The chain is built from TRBV19 and TRBJ2-7; 8 bases align to TRBD2. In germline, CDR1 is LNHDA, CDR2 SQIVND (reference sequence). J was trimmed by 1 base and V by 1 base; bases with no gene match: 15. The CDR3 loop spans 19 amino acids. The CDR3: CASSIGRGSSSGTSYEQYF. The DNA for the CDR3 is TGTGCCAGTAGTATAGGCCGCGGGTCAAGTAGCGGGACTTCCTACGAGCAGTACTTC.

This clonotype was detected many times. The chain joins TRBV6-1 to TRBJ2-7; TRBD2 is a possible D gene (5 bases). This CDR3 spans 14 amino acids. Trimming shortened V by 3 bases and J by 0 bases, and 9 bases separated the two germline ends. The germline CDR1 and CDR2 sequences are MNHNS and SASEGT. The CDR3 coding sequence is TGTGCCAGCAGTGATGCGGGTTCCTCCTACGAGCAGTACTTC. It is translated as CASSDAGSSYEQYF.

The chain employs TRBV30 and TRBJ1-1; TRBD1 is a possible D gene (5 bases). V was trimmed by 0 bases and J by 1 base, leaving 9 bases between them. The CDR3 sequence is 14 residues long. CDR1 and CDR2 (germline): GTSNPN, SVGIG (reference sequence). The chain's CDR3 is CAWSVDSQNTEAFF. Here the CDR3 DNA reads TGTGCCTGGAGTGTTGACAGCCAGAACACTGAAGCTTTCTTT.

Many counts were recorded for this clonotype. This sequence joins TRBV9 and TRBJ2-5; TRBD2 might be the D (5 bases). The CDR3 length is 15 residues. V lost 1 base, J lost 5 bases, and 15 bases lay in between. Germline-derived CDR1 and CDR2 are SGDLS and YYNGEE. The CDR3 spells CASSVTGLIAETQYF. As DNA, the CDR3 is TGTGCCAGCAGCGTAACTGGACTGATAGCGGAGACCCAGTACTTC.

This clonotype was picked up many times. The V gene is TRBV7-8, the J gene TRBJ2-5; TRBD2 matches 12 bases. V lost 2 bases to trimming and J lost 4 bases; unmatched junction nucleotides: 11. The CDR3 consists of 18 residues. Germline V gene data show CDR1 as SGHVS and CDR2 as FQNEAQ. CDR3 DNA sequence: TGTGCCAGCAGCTTACTAGCGGGAGGGCCCTCCCCCACAGAGACCCAGTACTTC. Protein product: CASSLLAGGPSPTETQYF.

The genes are TRBV7-2 and TRBJ1-6; tentative D call: TRBD1 (5 bases). CDR3 length: 13 amino acids. Germline V gene data show CDR1 as SGHTA and CDR2 as FQGNSA. V lost 5 bases to trimming and J lost 7 bases, with 9 bases between them. The CDR3 nucleotides read TGTGCCAGCAGCCCCTGGGGCAATTCACCCCTCCACTTT. Encoded protein: CASSPWGNSPLHF.

There are many counts of this clonotype. The chain couples TRBV29-1 to TRBJ1-1; 7 nucleotides align to TRBD1. The CDR3 runs 13 residues. CDR1 is SQVTM and CDR2 is ANQGSEA in the germline V gene. V lost 5 bases, J lost 0 bases, and 3 bases stayed unmatched. The CDR3 is CSVIDRVNTEAFF. Here the CDR3 DNA reads TGCAGCGTTATAGACAGGGTGAACACTGAAGCTTTCTTT.

The chain combines TRBV28 with TRBJ2-7; TRBD1 agrees at 11 bases. Germline V CDR1 and CDR2: MDHEN, SYDVKM. After removal of 0 bases from V and 7 bases from J, the junction contained 2 bases not matched to a gene. CDR3 size: 14 residues. CDR3 region: CASSLWGTGGEQYF. The CDR3, as DNA: TGTGCCAGCAGTTTATGGGGGACAGGGGGTGAGCAGTACTTC.

The rearrangement links TRBV12-3 or TRBV12-4 to TRBJ1-1; possibly TRBD1 for D (5 bases). CDR3 length equals 15 residues. V lost 3 bases and J 1 base, leaving 12 bases between the germline ends. CDR3 DNA: TGTGCCAGCAGTTTCGCGGGGACCCAGAACACTGAAGCTTTCTTT. Translated, it gives CASSFAGTQNTEAFF.

This chain joins TRBV7-6 and TRBJ2-7; TRBD1 aligns across 8 bases. The CDR3 has 14 residues. V lost 3 bases and J lost 2; bases outside the gene matches: 3. Germline CDR1 is SGHVS and CDR2 is FNYEAQ. CDR3 protein: CASSLTGAAYEQYF. The CDR3, as DNA: TGTGCCAGCAGCTTGACAGGGGCCGCCTACGAGCAGTACTTC.

This clonotype was seen only once. The chain carries TRBV30 and TRBJ2-5, with a tentative D call TRBD1 (7 bases). The CDR3 has 15 residues. CDR1 GTSNPN and CDR2 SVGIG come from the germline V gene (reference sequence). The ends were cut back, 3 bases at V and 5 bases at J, with 19 bases in the middle. CDR3 bases: TGTGCCTGGAGACCAGGGGGGACAACCTTGGAGACCCAGTACTTC. Translated: CAWRPGGTTLETQYF.

The gene calls are TRBV6-2 or TRBV6-3 and TRBJ1-1; D is perhaps TRBD1 (5 bases). CDR3 length equals 17 residues. V was trimmed by 2 bases and J by 3 bases, leaving 19 bases between them. Germline CDR1 and CDR2: MNHEY and SVGEGT. The CDR3, as DNA: TGTGCCAGCAGTTACATAAACCTGCCTCGGGGGGACACTGAAGCTTTCTTT. This codes for CASSYINLPRGDTEAFF.

Only a few counts were recorded for this clonotype. The J gene is TRBJ1-1, the V gene TRBV6-1; the D is unclear. The CDR3 contains 14 residues. Germline V gene sequence: CDR1 MNHNS, CDR2 SASEGT. The V gene lost 6 bases and the J gene lost 0 bases, with 11 bases spanning the gap. CDR3 protein: CASRSRAMNTEAFF. CDR3 bases: TGTGCCAGCAGGTCCAGAGCTATGAACACTGAAGCTTTCTTT.

In this sample, this clonotype turned up once. V usage is TRBV27 and J usage is TRBJ1-1, with 7 bases identical to TRBD1. The CDR3 extends over 14 amino acids. Trimming at V came to 5 bases and at J to 4 bases, leaving 7 bases not matched to a gene. Germline lookup yields CDR1 MNHEY and CDR2 SMNVEV (reference sequence). The CDR3 protein is CASSQQGLRTEAFF. In nucleotides, the CDR3 is TGTGCCAGCAGTCAACAGGGGCTGCGCACTGAAGCTTTCTTT.

This clonotype came up many times. The junction departs from germline at one end; a sequencing error may be responsible. This rearrangement joins TRBV12-3 or TRBV12-4 to TRBJ2-3, with 12 bases identical to TRBD2. The CDR3 contains 15 residues. In DNA form, the CDR3 reads TGTGCCAGCAGTCTAGCGGGAGGGGGGGTTGGTACGCAGTATTTT. It yields the protein CASSLAGGGVGTQYF.

At least ten counts were recorded for this clonotype. The rearrangement joins TRBV6-2 or TRBV6-3 to TRBJ1-5; possible D gene TRBD1, 6 bases. Trimming took 5 bases from V and 0 from J, leaving 8 bases between them. The CDR3 is made up of 14 amino acids. Germline CDR1 and CDR2: MNHEY and SVGEGT. DNA for the CDR3: TGTGCCAGCAGTCGGACAGATAGCAATCAGCCCCAGCATTTT. Translated, it gives CASSRTDSNQPQHF.